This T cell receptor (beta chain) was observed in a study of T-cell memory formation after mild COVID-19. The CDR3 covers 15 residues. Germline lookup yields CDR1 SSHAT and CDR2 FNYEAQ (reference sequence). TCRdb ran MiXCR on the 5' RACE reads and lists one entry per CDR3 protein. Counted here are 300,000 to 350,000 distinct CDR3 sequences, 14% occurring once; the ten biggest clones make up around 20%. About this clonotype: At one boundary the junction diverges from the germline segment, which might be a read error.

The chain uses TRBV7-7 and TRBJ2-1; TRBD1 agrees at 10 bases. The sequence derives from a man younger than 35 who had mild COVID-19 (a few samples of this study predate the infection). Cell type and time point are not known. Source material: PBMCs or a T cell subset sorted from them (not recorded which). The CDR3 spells CASSLNPDRGHEQFF. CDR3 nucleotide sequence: TGTGCTAGCAGCTTAAACCCCGACAGGGGGCATGAGCAGTTCTTC.